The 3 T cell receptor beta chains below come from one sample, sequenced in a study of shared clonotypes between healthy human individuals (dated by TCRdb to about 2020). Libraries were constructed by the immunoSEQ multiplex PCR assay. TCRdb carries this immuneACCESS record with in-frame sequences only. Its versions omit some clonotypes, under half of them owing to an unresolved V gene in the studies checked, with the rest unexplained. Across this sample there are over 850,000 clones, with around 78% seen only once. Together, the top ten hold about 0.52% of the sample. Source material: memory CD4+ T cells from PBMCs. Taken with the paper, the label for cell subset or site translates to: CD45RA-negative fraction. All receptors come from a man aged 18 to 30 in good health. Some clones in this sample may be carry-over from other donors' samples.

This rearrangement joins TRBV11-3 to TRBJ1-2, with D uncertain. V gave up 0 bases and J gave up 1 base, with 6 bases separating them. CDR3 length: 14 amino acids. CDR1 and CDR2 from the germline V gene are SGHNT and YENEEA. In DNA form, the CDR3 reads TGTGCCAGCAGCTTAGAGGTCCATAACTATGGCTACACCTTC. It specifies CASSLEVHNYGYTF.

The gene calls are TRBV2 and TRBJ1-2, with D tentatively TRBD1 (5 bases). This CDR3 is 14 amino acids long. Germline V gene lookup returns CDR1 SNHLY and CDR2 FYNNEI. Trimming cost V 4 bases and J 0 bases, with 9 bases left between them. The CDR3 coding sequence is TGTGCCAGCAGTGTCAAGGACACTAACTATGGCTACACCTTC. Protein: CASSVKDTNYGYTF.

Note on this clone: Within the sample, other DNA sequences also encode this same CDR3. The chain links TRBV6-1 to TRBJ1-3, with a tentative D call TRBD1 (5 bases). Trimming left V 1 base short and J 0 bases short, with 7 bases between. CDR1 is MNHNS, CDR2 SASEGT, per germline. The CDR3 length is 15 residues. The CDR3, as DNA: TGTGCCAGCAGTGAAGGGGGGTTCTCTGGAAACACCATATATTTT. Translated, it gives CASSEGGFSGNTIYF.